This TCR beta chain was sequenced in a study of technical replicates of blood from a few donors. Trimming cost V 7 bases and J 5 bases, with 15 bases left between them. Germline values: CDR1 LNHDA, CDR2 SQIVND (reference sequence). The CDR3 has 14 residues. Assay used: immunoSEQ multiplex PCR; TCRdb lists only in-frame clones, some missing. The data contain about 80,000 clones, approximately 97% of them singletons. The chain employs TRBV19 and TRBJ1-5; a weak D match, TRBD1 (5 bases). This receptor was obtained from a human donor in good health. The sample taken for sequencing was T cells isolated from PBMCs. In nucleotides, the CDR3 is TGTGCCAGTACCCTCTGGGACTCGGATCAGCCCCAGCATTTT. Translation gives CASTLWDSDQPQHF.